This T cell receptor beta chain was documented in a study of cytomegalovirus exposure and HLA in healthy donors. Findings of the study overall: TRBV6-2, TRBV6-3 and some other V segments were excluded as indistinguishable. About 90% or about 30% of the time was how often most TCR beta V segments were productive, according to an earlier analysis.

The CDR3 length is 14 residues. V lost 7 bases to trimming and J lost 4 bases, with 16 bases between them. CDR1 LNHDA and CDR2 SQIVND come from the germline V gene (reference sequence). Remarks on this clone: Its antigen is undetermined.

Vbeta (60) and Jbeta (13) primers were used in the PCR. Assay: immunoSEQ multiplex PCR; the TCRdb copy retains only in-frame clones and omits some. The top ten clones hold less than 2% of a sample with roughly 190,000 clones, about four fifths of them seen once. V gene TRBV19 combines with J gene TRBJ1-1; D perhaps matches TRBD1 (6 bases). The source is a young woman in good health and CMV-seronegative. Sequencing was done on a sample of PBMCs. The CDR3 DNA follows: TGTGCCAGTACCAATACAGGGAACAGCACTGAAGCTTTCTTT. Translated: CASTNTGNSTEAFF.